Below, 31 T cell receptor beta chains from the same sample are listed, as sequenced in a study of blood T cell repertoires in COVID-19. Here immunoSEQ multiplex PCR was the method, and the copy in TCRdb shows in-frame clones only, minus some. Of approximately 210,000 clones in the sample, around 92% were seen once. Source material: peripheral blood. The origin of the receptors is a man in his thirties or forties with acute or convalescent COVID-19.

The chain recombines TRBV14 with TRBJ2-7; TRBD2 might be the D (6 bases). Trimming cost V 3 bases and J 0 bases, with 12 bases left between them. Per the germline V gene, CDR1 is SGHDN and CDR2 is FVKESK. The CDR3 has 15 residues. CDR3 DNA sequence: TGTGCCAGCAGCCAGTTGGGGGGAAGCTCCTACGAGCAGTACTTC. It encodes CASSQLGGSSYEQYF.

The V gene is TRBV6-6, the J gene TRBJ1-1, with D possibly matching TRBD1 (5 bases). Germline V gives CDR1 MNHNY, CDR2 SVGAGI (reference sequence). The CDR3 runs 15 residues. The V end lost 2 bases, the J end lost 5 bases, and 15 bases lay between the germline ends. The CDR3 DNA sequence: TGTGCCAGCAGTTACGGGGGGGGGAGTAGGACTGAAGCTTTCTTT. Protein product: CASSYGGGSRTEAFF.

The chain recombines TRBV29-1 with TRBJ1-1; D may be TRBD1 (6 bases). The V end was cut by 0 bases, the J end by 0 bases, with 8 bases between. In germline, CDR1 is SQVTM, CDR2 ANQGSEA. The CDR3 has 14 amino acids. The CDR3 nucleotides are TGCAGCGTTGAAGAGGACAGACTGAACACTGAAGCTTTCTTT. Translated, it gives CSVEEDRLNTEAFF.

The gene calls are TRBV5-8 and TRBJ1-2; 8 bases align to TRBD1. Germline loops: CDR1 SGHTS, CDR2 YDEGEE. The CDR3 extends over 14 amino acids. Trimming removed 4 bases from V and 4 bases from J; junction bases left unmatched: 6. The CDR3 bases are TGTGCCAGCAGCGTGACAGGGGCGGCCTATGGCTACACCTTC. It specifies CASSVTGAAYGYTF.

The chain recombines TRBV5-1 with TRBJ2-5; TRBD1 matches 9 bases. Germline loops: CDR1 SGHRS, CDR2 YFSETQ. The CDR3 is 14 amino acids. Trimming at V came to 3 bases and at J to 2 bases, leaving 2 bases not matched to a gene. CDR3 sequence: CASSSDRGQETQYF. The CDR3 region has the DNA TGCGCCAGCAGCTCGGACAGGGGTCAAGAGACCCAGTACTTC.

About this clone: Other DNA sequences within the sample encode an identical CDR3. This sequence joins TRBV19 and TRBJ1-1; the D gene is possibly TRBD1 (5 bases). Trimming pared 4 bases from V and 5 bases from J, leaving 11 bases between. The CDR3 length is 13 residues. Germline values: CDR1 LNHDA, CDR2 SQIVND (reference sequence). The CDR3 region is CASSKGRGTEAFF. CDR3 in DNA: TGTGCCAGTAGTAAGGGGCGGGGGACTGAAGCTTTCTTT.

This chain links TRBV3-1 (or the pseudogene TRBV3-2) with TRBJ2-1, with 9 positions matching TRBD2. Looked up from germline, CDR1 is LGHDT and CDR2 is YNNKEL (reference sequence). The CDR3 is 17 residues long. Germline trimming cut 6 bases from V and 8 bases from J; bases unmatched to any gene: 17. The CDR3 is CASRDLGTSKGIHEQFF. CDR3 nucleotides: TGTGCCAGCAGGGACCTCGGGACTAGCAAAGGGATCCATGAGCAGTTCTTC.

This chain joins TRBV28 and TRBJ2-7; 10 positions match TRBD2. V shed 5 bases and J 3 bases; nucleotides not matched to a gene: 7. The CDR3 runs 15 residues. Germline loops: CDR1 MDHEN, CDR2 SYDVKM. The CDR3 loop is CASSPRGTSDYEQYF. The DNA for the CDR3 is TGTGCCAGCAGTCCTAGAGGGACTAGCGACTACGAGCAGTACTTC.

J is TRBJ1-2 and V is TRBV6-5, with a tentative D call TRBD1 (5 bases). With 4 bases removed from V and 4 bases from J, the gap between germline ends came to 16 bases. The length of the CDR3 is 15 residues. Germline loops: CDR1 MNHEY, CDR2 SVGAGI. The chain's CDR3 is CASSSTGGSVYGYTF. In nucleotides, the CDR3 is TGTGCCAGCAGTTCTACAGGAGGGAGTGTCTATGGCTACACCTTC.

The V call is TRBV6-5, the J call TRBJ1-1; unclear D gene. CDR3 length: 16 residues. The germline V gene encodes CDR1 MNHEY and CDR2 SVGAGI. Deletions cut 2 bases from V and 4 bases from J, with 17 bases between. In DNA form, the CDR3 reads TGTGCCAGCAGTTACGCGGGTGGGCGTGTAGGCACTGAAGCTTTCTTT. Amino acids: CASSYAGGRVGTEAFF.

CDR3 region: CASSPMGGTNTEAFF. The CDR3 DNA follows: TGCGCCAGCAGCCCCATGGGGGGGACGAACACTGAAGCTTTCTTT. This chain joins TRBV5-1 and TRBJ1-1; TRBD1 might be the D (5 bases). CDR1 and CDR2 (germline): SGHRS, YFSETQ. The CDR3 extends over 15 amino acids. The V and J ends lost 4 bases and 1 base respectively, with 14 bases between them.

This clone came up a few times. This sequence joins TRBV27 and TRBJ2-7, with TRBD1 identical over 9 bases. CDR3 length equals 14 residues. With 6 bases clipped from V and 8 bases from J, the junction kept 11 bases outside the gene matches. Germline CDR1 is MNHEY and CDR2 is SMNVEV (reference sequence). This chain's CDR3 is CASRPGQGFQKQYF. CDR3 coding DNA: TGTGCCAGCAGGCCGGGACAGGGCTTTCAAAAGCAGTACTTC.

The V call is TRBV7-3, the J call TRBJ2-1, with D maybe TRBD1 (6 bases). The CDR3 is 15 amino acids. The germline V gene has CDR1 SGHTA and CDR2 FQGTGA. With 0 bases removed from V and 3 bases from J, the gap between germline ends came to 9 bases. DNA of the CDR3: TGTGCCAGCAGCTTAACGGCAGGGGTCTACAATGAGCAGTTCTTC. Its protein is CASSLTAGVYNEQFF.

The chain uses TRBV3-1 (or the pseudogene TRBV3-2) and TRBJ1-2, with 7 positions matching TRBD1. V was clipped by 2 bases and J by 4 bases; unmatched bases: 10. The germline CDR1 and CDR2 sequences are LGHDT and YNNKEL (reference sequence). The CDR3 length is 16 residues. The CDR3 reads CASSQLKDRAIYGYTF. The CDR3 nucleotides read TGTGCCAGCAGCCAACTGAAAGACAGGGCCATCTATGGCTACACCTTC.

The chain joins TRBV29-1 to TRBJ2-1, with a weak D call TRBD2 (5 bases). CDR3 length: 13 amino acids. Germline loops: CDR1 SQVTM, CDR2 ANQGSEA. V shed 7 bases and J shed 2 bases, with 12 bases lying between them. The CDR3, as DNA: TGCAGCGCGCCTGGAGGCCCCTACAATGAGCAGTTCTTC. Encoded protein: CSAPGGPYNEQFF.

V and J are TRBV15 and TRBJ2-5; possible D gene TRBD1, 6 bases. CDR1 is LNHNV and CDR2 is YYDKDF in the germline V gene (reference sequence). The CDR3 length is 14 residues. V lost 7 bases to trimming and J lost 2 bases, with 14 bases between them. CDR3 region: CATTPQGRQETQYF. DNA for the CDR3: TGTGCCACCACCCCACAGGGACGGCAAGAGACCCAGTACTTC. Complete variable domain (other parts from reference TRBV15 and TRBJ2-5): DAMVIQNPRYQVTQFGKPVTLSCSQTLNHNVMYWYQQKSSQAPKLLFHYYDKDFNNEADTPDNFQSRRPNTSFCFLDIRSPGLGDTAMYLCATTPQGRQETQYFGPGTRLLVL.

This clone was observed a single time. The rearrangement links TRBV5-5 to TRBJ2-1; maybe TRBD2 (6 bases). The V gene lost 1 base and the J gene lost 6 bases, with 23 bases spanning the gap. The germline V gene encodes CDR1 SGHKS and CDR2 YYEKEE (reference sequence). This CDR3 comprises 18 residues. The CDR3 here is CASSLSAGRTTRGNEQFF. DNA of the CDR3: TGTGCCAGCAGCTTGTCGGCTGGCCGGACTACGAGGGGCAATGAGCAGTTCTTC.

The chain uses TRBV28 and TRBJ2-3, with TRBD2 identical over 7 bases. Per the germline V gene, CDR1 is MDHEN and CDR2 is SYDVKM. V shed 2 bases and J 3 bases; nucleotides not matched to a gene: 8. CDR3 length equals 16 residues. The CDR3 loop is CASSLKAGRRTDTQYF. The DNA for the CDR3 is TGTGCCAGCAGTTTAAAAGCGGGACGGCGGACAGATACGCAGTATTTT. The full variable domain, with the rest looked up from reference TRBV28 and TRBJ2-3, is DVKVTQSSRYLVKRTGEKVFLECVQDMDHENMFWYRQDPGLGLRLIYFSYDVKMKEKGDIPEGYSVSREKKERFSLILESASTNQTSMYLCASSLKAGRRTDTQYFGPGTRLTVL.

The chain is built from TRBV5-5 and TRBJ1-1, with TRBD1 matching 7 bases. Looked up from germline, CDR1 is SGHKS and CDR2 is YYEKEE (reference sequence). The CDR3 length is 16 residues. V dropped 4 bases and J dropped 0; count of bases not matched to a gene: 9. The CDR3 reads CASSLQGPPLNTEAFF. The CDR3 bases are TGTGCCAGCAGCCTACAGGGGCCCCCTTTGAACACTGAAGCTTTCTTT.

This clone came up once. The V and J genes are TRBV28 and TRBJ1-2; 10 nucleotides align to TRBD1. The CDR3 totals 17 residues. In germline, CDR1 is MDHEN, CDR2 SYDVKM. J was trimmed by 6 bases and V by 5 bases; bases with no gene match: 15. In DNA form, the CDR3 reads TGTGCCAGCAGTCGTCCGGGACAGGGGATCTTCGGGGATGGCTACACCTTC. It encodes CASSRPGQGIFGDGYTF.

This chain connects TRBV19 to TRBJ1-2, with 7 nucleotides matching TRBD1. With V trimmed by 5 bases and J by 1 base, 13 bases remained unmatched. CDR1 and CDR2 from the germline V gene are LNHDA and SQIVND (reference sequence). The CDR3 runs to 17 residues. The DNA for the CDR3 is TGTGCCAGTAGTTTCCGGACAGGCCCTTTGGATAACTATGGCTACACCTTC. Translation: CASSFRTGPLDNYGYTF.

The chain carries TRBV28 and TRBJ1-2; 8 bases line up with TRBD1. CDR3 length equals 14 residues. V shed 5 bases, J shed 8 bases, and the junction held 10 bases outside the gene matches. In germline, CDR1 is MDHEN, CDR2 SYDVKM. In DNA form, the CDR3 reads TGTGCCAGCAGTCTGATTGCAGGGGGCTCGGGCTACACCTTC. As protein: CASSLIAGGSGYTF.

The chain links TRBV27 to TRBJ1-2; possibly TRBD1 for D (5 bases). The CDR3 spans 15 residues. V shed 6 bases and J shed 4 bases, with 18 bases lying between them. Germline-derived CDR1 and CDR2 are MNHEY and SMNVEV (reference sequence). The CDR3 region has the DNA TGTGCCAGCAGCTCCCCCGGGAGGGGTTTCTATGGCTACACCTTC. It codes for CASSSPGRGFYGYTF.

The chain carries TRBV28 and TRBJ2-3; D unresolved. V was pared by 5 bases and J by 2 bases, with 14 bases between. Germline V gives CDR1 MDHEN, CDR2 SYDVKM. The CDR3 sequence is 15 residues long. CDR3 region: CASSPPGSNTDTQYF. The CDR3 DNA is TGTGCCAGCAGTCCGCCGGGTTCCAACACAGATACGCAGTATTTT. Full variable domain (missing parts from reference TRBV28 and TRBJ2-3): DVKVTQSSRYLVKRTGEKVFLECVQDMDHENMFWYRQDPGLGLRLIYFSYDVKMKEKGDIPEGYSVSREKKERFSLILESASTNQTSMYLCASSPPGSNTDTQYFGPGTRLTVL.

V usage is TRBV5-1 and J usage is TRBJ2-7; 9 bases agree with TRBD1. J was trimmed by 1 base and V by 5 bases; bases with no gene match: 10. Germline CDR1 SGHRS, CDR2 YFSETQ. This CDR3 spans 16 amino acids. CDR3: CASSYLTGGSSYEQYF. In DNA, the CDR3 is TGCGCCAGCAGTTACCTAACAGGGGGCTCTTCCTACGAGCAGTACTTC.

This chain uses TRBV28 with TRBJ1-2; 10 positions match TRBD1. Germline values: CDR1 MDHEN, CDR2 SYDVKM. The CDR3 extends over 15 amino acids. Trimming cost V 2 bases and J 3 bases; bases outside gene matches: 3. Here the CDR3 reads CASSLRGTGDYGYTF. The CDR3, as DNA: TGTGCCAGCAGTTTAAGGGGGACAGGGGACTATGGCTACACCTTC.

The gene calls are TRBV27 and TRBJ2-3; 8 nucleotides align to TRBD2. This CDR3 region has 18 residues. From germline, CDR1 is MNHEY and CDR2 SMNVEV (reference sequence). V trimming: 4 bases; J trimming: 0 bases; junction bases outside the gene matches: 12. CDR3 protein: CASSSVQRENPSTDTQYF. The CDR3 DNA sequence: TGTGCCAGCAGTTCCGTGCAGCGGGAGAACCCTAGCACAGATACGCAGTATTTT.

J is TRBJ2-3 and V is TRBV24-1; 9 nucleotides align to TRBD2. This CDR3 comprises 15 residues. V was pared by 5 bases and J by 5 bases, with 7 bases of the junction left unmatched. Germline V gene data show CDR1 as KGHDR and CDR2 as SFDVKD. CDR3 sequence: CATSAGGGALDTQYF. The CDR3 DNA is TGTGCCACCAGTGCCGGCGGGGGGGCGTTAGATACGCAGTATTTT.

The CDR3 sequence is CARVFVNEQFF. CDR3 nucleotides: TGTGCCCGCGTCTTTGTCAATGAGCAGTTCTTC. The chain is built from TRBV27 and TRBJ2-1, with no clear D. CDR1 and CDR2 (germline): MNHEY, SMNVEV (reference sequence). The V and J ends lost 11 bases and 6 bases respectively, with 11 bases between them. This CDR3 has 11 amino acids.

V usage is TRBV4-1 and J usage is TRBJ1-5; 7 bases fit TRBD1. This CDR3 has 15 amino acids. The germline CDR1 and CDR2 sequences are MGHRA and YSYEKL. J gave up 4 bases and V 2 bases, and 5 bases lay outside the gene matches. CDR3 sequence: CASSQTGVPNQPQHF. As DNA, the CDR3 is TGCGCCAGCAGCCAAACAGGGGTACCTAATCAGCCCCAGCATTTT.

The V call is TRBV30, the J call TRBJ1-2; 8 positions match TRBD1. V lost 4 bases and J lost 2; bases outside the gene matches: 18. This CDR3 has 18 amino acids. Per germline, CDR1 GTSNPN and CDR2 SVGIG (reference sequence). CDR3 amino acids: CAWTLSGGVWALNYGYTF. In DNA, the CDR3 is TGTGCCTGGACCCTATCAGGGGGCGTATGGGCACTAAACTATGGCTACACCTTC.